Listed here are 23 T cell receptor beta chains from one sample, sequenced in a study of blood T cell repertoires in COVID-19. Produced via immunoSEQ multiplex PCR; TCRdb's table is partial and in-frame only. This table holds about 210,000 clones, around 85% found once. What was sequenced was peripheral blood. The receptors were gathered from a man aged 40-55 years with acute or convalescent COVID-19.

The chain employs TRBV5-1 and TRBJ2-3; D is unresolved. The ends were cut back, 0 bases at V and 1 base at J, with 6 bases in the middle. The CDR3 is 14 amino acids. Germline assignment: CDR1 SGHRS and CDR2 YFSETQ. For the CDR3, the DNA is TGCGCCAGCAGCTTGGTAACGGGCACAGATACGCAGTATTTT. Its protein product is CASSLVTGTDTQYF.

V and J are TRBV3-1 (or the pseudogene TRBV3-2) and TRBJ1-2, with 9 bases aligning to TRBD1. Germline CDR1 LGHDT, CDR2 YNNKEL (reference sequence). There are 15 residues in the CDR3. V dropped 6 bases and J dropped 4; count of bases not matched to a gene: 9. The DNA of the CDR3 is TGTGCCAGCAGTGACGGACAGGGGCTCACCTATGGCTACACCTTC. Residues: CASSDGQGLTYGYTF.

The chain combines TRBV11-2 with TRBJ1-1; the D is unclear. V lost 8 bases and J 4 bases, leaving 11 bases between the germline ends. This CDR3 region has 12 residues. CDR1 SGHAT and CDR2 FQNNGV come from the germline V gene. The CDR3 spells CASSSRTTEAFF. The CDR3 DNA reads as TGTGCCAGCTCCTCGCGCACCACTGAAGCTTTCTTT.

J is TRBJ2-3 and V is TRBV27, with a weak D call TRBD2 (6 bases). V was trimmed by 6 bases and J by 3 bases, leaving 19 bases between them. CDR3 length: 16 residues. Germline V gene sequence: CDR1 MNHEY, CDR2 SMNVEV (reference sequence). Here the CDR3 DNA reads TGTGCCAGCAGGGCCCAGGCGGGGACCACGACAGATACGCAGTATTTT. Translating it yields CASRAQAGTTTDTQYF.

This sequence joins TRBV5-1 and TRBJ2-1; tentatively, D is TRBD2 (5 bases). CDR3 size: 16 residues. With 4 bases removed from V and 8 bases from J, the gap between germline ends came to 22 bases. Looked up from germline, CDR1 is SGHRS and CDR2 is YFSETQ. The CDR3 protein is CASSRAGPGEYDEQFF. CDR3 DNA: TGCGCCAGCAGCCGCGCGGGCCCCGGGGAATACGATGAGCAGTTCTTC.

The rearrangement uses TRBV6-5 and TRBJ2-7; maybe TRBD2 (5 bases). The CDR3 is made up of 14 amino acids. With 6 bases removed from V and 0 bases from J, the gap between germline ends came to 12 bases. Germline V gene lookup returns CDR1 MNHEY and CDR2 SVGAGI. The CDR3 here is CASSSPGISYEQYF. CDR3 coding DNA: TGTGCCAGCAGCTCACCCGGGATCTCCTACGAGCAGTACTTC.

This chain links TRBV5-1 with TRBJ2-7; tentatively, D is TRBD1 (6 bases). V was clipped by 0 bases and J by 2 bases, with 12 bases between them. The CDR3 consists of 15 residues. Germline V gene data show CDR1 as SGHRS and CDR2 as YFSETQ. CDR3 in amino acids: CASSLAGAGTYEQYF. CDR3 DNA sequence: TGCGCCAGCAGCTTGGCAGGGGCCGGGACCTACGAGCAGTACTTC.

J is TRBJ2-7 and V is TRBV5-1, with 7 positions matching TRBD1. The V gene's germline CDR1 is SGHRS and CDR2 YFSETQ. Trimming at V came to 3 bases and at J to 6 bases, leaving 9 bases not matched to a gene. The CDR3 spans 14 residues. Here the CDR3 reads CASSSTGSNREQYF. The CDR3 DNA reads TGCGCCAGCAGCTCGACAGGGTCCAACCGCGAGCAGTACTTC. Variable domain in full (rest from reference TRBV5-1 and TRBJ2-7): KAGVTQTPRYLIKTRGQQVTLSCSPISGHRSVSWYQQTPGQGLQFLFEYFSETQRNKGNFPGRFSGRQFSNSRSEMNVSTLELGDSALYLCASSSTGSNREQYFGPGTRLTVT.

The chain combines TRBV3-1 (or the pseudogene TRBV3-2) with TRBJ2-7; TRBD1 matches at 8 bases. This CDR3 spans 15 amino acids. The germline V gene has CDR1 LGHDT and CDR2 YNNKEL (reference sequence). V was pared by 4 bases and J by 3 bases, with 8 bases of the junction left unmatched. The CDR3 DNA reads TGTGCCAGCAGCCCCCGGCAGGGGGCTGGCTACGAGCAGTACTTC. Its translation is CASSPRQGAGYEQYF.

This clone was detected a few times. This chain joins TRBV7-9 and TRBJ2-7, with TRBD1 as a possible D gene (7 bases). Looked up from germline, CDR1 is SEHNR and CDR2 is FQNEAQ (reference sequence). The length of the CDR3 is 14 residues. Trimming pared 4 bases from V and 6 bases from J, leaving 16 bases between. CDR3 sequence reads: CASSSDRLGGEQYF. CDR3 bases: TGTGCCAGCAGCTCGGACAGGTTGGGAGGCGAGCAGTACTTC.

V usage is TRBV5-1 and J usage is TRBJ2-7; the D gene is possibly TRBD2 (6 bases). CDR3 length equals 15 residues. V was shortened by 4 bases and J by 7 bases, with 21 bases between the two germline ends. CDR1 and CDR2 (germline): SGHRS, YFSETQ. The CDR3 region has the DNA TGCGCCAGCAGCGCGGATGGGGCCGGGGGTCGGGAGCAGTACTTC. Protein sequence: CASSADGAGGREQYF.

V and J are TRBV6-5 and TRBJ1-3; D is uncertain. This CDR3 is built from 13 residues. Germline values: CDR1 MNHEY, CDR2 SVGAGI. With 6 bases removed from V and 4 bases from J, the gap between germline ends came to 10 bases. The CDR3 DNA reads TGTGCCAGCAGGCTTCCCCAGGGAAACACCATATATTTT. It encodes CASRLPQGNTIYF.

The rearrangement joins TRBV21-1 to TRBJ2-5; the D call TRBD2 from the table was never checked on the DNA. TRBV21-1 is a pseudogene locus. The CDR3 has 14 residues. CDR3 sequence: CASSKPGLLETQYF. The CDR3 DNA sequence: TGTGCCAGCAGCAAACCCGGACTCTTGGAGACCCAGTACTTC.

The genes are TRBV27 and TRBJ2-1; possible D gene TRBD2, 5 bases. V lost 7 bases and J lost 10, with 29 bases in between. The CDR3 contains 17 residues. Per the germline V gene, CDR1 is MNHEY and CDR2 is SMNVEV (reference sequence). The CDR3 DNA is TGTGCCAGCATCCCTGGAGATCGGTGGGAGCGCCGCTCGGAGCAGTTCTTC. This gives the protein CASIPGDRWERRSEQFF.

This chain joins TRBV7-3 and TRBJ2-1; possible D gene TRBD2, 6 bases. V lost 1 base, J lost 7 bases, and 23 bases lay in between. The CDR3 loop spans 18 amino acids. The V gene's germline CDR1 is SGHTA and CDR2 FQGTGA. The CDR3 region is CASSLIGPLSGGKNEQFF. The CDR3 bases are TGTGCCAGCAGCTTAATAGGGCCACTTTCGGGCGGGAAAAATGAGCAGTTCTTC.

V usage is TRBV6-5 and J usage is TRBJ1-2; 9 nucleotides match TRBD1. CDR3 length: 16 amino acids. V lost 3 bases, J lost 4 bases, and 9 bases stayed unmatched. The germline V gene encodes CDR1 MNHEY and CDR2 SVGAGI. The CDR3 nucleotides read TGTGCCAGCAGTTATCCCGGGACAGGGTTAGGCTATGGCTACACCTTC. This encodes CASSYPGTGLGYGYTF.

The genes are TRBV5-1 and TRBJ2-1, with a possible D match to TRBD2 (5 bases). The germline gives CDR1 SGHRS, CDR2 YFSETQ. This CDR3 spans 13 amino acids. Trimming removed 4 bases at V and 5 bases at J, with 10 bases between. CDR3 loop: CASSRRNNNEQFF. CDR3 in DNA: TGCGCCAGCAGCAGGAGGAACAACAATGAGCAGTTCTTC.

This clone was seen just once. V and J are TRBV7-2 and TRBJ2-5; the D gene is possibly TRBD1 (5 bases). Looked up from germline, CDR1 is SGHTA and CDR2 is FQGNSA. The CDR3 is 14 amino acids. V lost 1 base, J lost 2 bases, and 8 bases lay in between. The CDR3 sequence: CASSLGTIQETQYF. CDR3 nucleotides: TGTGCCAGCAGCTTAGGGACAATTCAAGAGACCCAGTACTTC.

J is TRBJ2-3 and V is TRBV7-9; the match to TRBD2 covers 14 bases. Germline V CDR1 and CDR2: SEHNR, FQNEAQ (reference sequence). The J segment lost 3 bases and the V segment lost 1 base, leaving 9 bases of the junction unmatched. This CDR3 contains 19 residues. CDR3 DNA sequence: TGTGCCAGCAGCTTAGGACTAGCGGGAGGGCCAACATGGACAGATACGCAGTATTTT. It translates to CASSLGLAGGPTWTDTQYF.

The V gene is TRBV9, the J gene TRBJ2-7; 11 positions agree with TRBD2. This CDR3 has 15 residues. Looked up from germline, CDR1 is SGDLS and CDR2 is YYNGEE. Trimming took 4 bases from V and 5 from J; bases not matched to a gene: 8. In DNA, the CDR3 is TGTGCCAGCAGCCACACTAGCGGGAGTTTCGACGAGCAGTACTTC. Protein sequence: CASSHTSGSFDEQYF.

A single count supports this clone. V gene TRBV24-1 combines with J gene TRBJ1-2; a weak D match, TRBD1 (5 bases). V dropped 2 bases and J dropped 6 bases, with 12 bases sitting between them. Germline V gene sequence: CDR1 KGHDR, CDR2 SFDVKD. The CDR3 runs 14 residues. CDR3 sequence reads: CATSDWAGIDGYTF. The CDR3, as DNA: TGTGCCACCAGTGATTGGGCAGGGATCGATGGCTACACCTTC.

This clone appeared a single time. This chain joins TRBV30 and TRBJ2-6; no firm D call. CDR1 GTSNPN and CDR2 SVGIG come from the germline V gene (reference sequence). CDR3 length: 14 amino acids. Trimming removed 3 bases from V and 0 bases from J, with 6 bases in between. The CDR3: CAWRESSGANVLTF. Here the CDR3 DNA reads TGTGCCTGGAGGGAGAGCTCTGGGGCCAACGTCCTGACTTTC.

The rearrangement joins TRBV7-9 to TRBJ2-7; the match to TRBD1 covers 7 bases. The CDR3 consists of 14 residues. Germline loops: CDR1 SEHNR, CDR2 FQNEAQ (reference sequence). Losses at the gene ends were 5 bases for V and 1 base for J; bases not matched to a gene: 5. The chain's CDR3 is CASSADRDSYEQYF. The CDR3, as DNA: TGTGCCAGCAGCGCCGACAGGGATTCCTACGAGCAGTACTTC. Looking up the rest from reference TRBV7-9 and TRBJ2-7 gives the full variable domain: DTGVSQNPRHKITKRGQNVTFRCDPISEHNRLYWYRQTLGQGPEFLTYFQNEAQLEKSRLLSDRFSAERPKGSFSTLEIQRTEQGDSAMYLCASSADRDSYEQYFGPGTRLTVT.